Listed below are T cell receptor beta chains from one sample, sequenced in a study of tumour-infiltrating T cells in Burkitt lymphoma. This table comes from immunoSEQ multiplex PCR, and its TCRdb copy is limited to in-frame clones, with some not included. The profile shows 5,500 to 7,000 clones, 10% of them singletons. Input material: tumor tissue. The receptors were gathered from a human donor with diffuse large B-cell lymphoma. Each CDR3 is given with its conserved first and last residue. Each record gives: V gene, J gene, clone size, D gene, CDR3 protein, CDR3 DNA. The D gene is left open where the match is weak. Clone size appears in some rows only: once, few, many, or a class for an expanded clone.

V: TRBV27
J: TRBJ1-5
size: -
D: -
CDR3: CASRPNIGNQPQHF
DNA: TGTGCCAGCAGGCCTAACATAGGCAATCAGCCCCAGCATTTT

V: TRBV5-6
J: TRBJ1-1
size: few
D: -
CDR3: CASSDGGFTEAFF
DNA: TGTGCCAGCAGCGACGGGGGATTTACTGAAGCTTTCTTT

V: TRBV4-2
J: TRBJ1-3
size: -
D: -
CDR3: CASSQDNMGYGSGNTIYF
DNA: TGTGCCAGCAGCCAAGATAATATGGGTTATGGCTCTGGAAACACCATATATTTT

V: TRBV6-5
J: TRBJ1-2
size: few
D: TRBD1
CDR3: CASSYFPGQGGHGYTF
DNA: TGTGCCAGCAGTTACTTTCCGGGACAGGGCGGTCATGGCTACACCTTC

V: TRBV5-4
J: TRBJ1-1
size: few
D: TRBD1
CDR3: CASSGGTGTFWRDTEAFF
DNA: TGTGCCAGCAGCGGGGGGACAGGGACCTTCTGGAGGGACACTGAAGCTTTCTTT

V: TRBV5-6
J: TRBJ2-7
size: few
D: TRBD1
CDR3: CASSGTGYEQYF
DNA: TGTGCCAGTTCCGGGACAGGTTACGAGCAGTACTTC

V: TRBV19
J: TRBJ2-1
size: few
D: -
CDR3: CASSNLPGAGRRNEQFF
DNA: TGTGCCAGTAGTAACCTACCTGGGGCAGGGAGACGGAATGAGCAGTTCTTC

V: TRBV11-2
J: TRBJ1-1
size: few
D: -
CDR3: CASSLTRGTEAFF
DNA: TGTGCCAGCAGCTTGACCAGGGGCACTGAAGCTTTCTTT

V: TRBV28
J: TRBJ2-1
size: medium-sized
D: -
CDR3: CASSTAGAGDNEQFF
DNA: TGTGCCAGCAGTACCGCGGGGGCCGGGGACAATGAGCAGTTCTTC

V: TRBV5-4
J: TRBJ1-4
size: few
D: -
CDR3: CASSLVPNEKLFF
DNA: TGTGCCAGCAGCTTGGTCCCGAATGAAAAACTGTTTTTT

V: TRBV6-1
J: TRBJ2-1
size: -
D: -
CDR3: CASSEFVAGSVNNEQFF
DNA: TGTGCCAGCAGTGAATTCGTGGCAGGGAGTGTTAACAATGAGCAGTTCTTC

V: TRBV7-8
J: TRBJ1-4
size: -
D: -
CDR3: CASSNRGGFNEKLFF
DNA: TGTGCCAGCAGCAATAGGGGGGGGTTCAATGAAAAACTGTTTTTT

V: TRBV5-1
J: TRBJ1-5
size: few
D: -
CDR3: CASSLTGNSNQPQHF
DNA: TGCGCCAGCAGCTTGACAGGGAACAGCAATCAGCCCCAGCATTTT

V: TRBV11-2
J: TRBJ2-5
size: few
D: TRBD2
CDR3: CASSLAGLAGGPEETQYF
DNA: TGTGCCAGCAGCTTAGCGGGACTAGCGGGGGGGCCCGAAGAGACCCAGTACTTC

V: TRBV27
J: TRBJ2-3
size: -
D: -
CDR3: CASSRSGDTQYF
DNA: TGTGCCAGCAGTAGGTCGGGGGATACGCAGTATTTT

V: TRBV28
J: TRBJ2-7
size: few
D: TRBD2
CDR3: CASSLRGLATYEQYF
DNA: TGTGCCAGCAGCCTGAGGGGACTAGCGACTTACGAGCAGTACTTC

V: TRBV5-4
J: TRBJ2-1
size: -
D: TRBD2
CDR3: CASSSDRGGSYNEQFF
DNA: TGTGCCAGCAGCTCGGATCGGGGGGGCTCCTACAATGAGCAGTTCTTC

V: TRBV6-6
J: TRBJ1-2
size: -
D: TRBD1
CDR3: CASSYSAGGNGYTF
DNA: TGTGCCAGCAGTTACTCGGCAGGGGGCAATGGCTACACCTTC

V: TRBV21-1
J: TRBJ2-7
size: few
D: -
CDR3: CASPYPLYSSSPYEQYF
DNA: TGTGCCAGCCCCTATCCCCTTTACAGCTCCTCTCCATACGAGCAGTACTTC

V: TRBV7-9
J: TRBJ2-3
size: medium-sized
D: TRBD2
CDR3: CASSQRTNPGLNTDTQYF
DNA: TGTGCCAGCAGCCAGAGGACAAATCCGGGACTAAACACAGATACGCAGTATTTT

V: TRBV18
J: TRBJ1-1
size: -
D: -
CDR3: CASSPSDGNTEAFF
DNA: TGTGCCAGCTCACCCTCGGACGGGAACACTGAAGCTTTCTTT

V: TRBV28
J: TRBJ1-5
size: -
D: TRBD1
CDR3: CAIGQGMYQPQHF
DNA: TGTGCCATCGGACAGGGGATGTATCAGCCCCAGCATTTT

V: TRBV29-1
J: TRBJ2-3
size: few
D: -
CDR3: CSVRETSTDTQYF
DNA: TGCAGCGTTAGGGAGACTAGCACAGATACGCAGTATTTT

V: TRBV5-4
J: TRBJ1-1
size: -
D: TRBD1
CDR3: CASSWQGALFTEAFF
DNA: TGTGCCAGCAGCTGGCAGGGGGCCCTATTCACTGAAGCTTTCTTT

V: TRBV28
J: TRBJ1-3
size: -
D: -
CDR3: CASSHLSSGNTIYF
DNA: TGTGCCAGCAGCCACTTAAGCTCTGGAAACACCATATATTTT

V: TRBV28
J: TRBJ1-5
size: -
D: -
CDR3: CASSFGSGNQPQHF
DNA: TGTGCCAGCAGTTTTGGGTCGGGCAATCAGCCCCAGCATTTT

V: TRBV28
J: TRBJ1-4
size: few
D: -
CDR3: CASIFRMRGGANEKLFF
DNA: TGTGCCAGCATCTTTCGTATGCGGGGGGGCGCTAATGAAAAACTGTTTTTT

V: TRBV10-3
J: TRBJ1-5
size: -
D: -
CDR3: CAISDGQGNQPQHF
DNA: TGTGCCATCAGTGACGGGCAGGGTAATCAGCCCCAGCATTTT

V: TRBV19
J: TRBJ1-2
size: -
D: -
CDR3: CASSIRGLVYGYTF
DNA: TGTGCCAGTAGTATCCGGGGATTAGTCTATGGCTACACCTTC

V: TRBV7-9
J: TRBJ2-7
size: few
D: -
CDR3: CASTREFFYEQYF
DNA: TGTGCCAGCACCCGTGAGTTTTTCTACGAGCAGTACTTC

V: TRBV4-3
J: TRBJ1-3
size: -
D: -
CDR3: CASSYDRLSGNTIYF
DNA: TGCGCCAGCAGCTACGACAGACTCTCTGGAAACACCATATATTTT

V: TRBV9
J: TRBJ2-3
size: few
D: TRBD2
CDR3: CASSPLRPSGGRTDTQYF
DNA: TGTGCCAGCAGCCCCCTTAGGCCTAGCGGGGGGCGCACAGATACGCAGTATTTT

V: TRBV20-1
J: TRBJ2-7
size: -
D: TRBD1
CDR3: CSADRVDEQYF
DNA: TGCAGTGCCGACAGGGTAGACGAGCAGTACTTC

V: TRBV4-3
J: TRBJ1-2
size: -
D: TRBD1
CDR3: CASSQRSGQGNYGYTF
DNA: TGCGCCAGCAGCCAACGCTCGGGACAGGGAAACTATGGCTACACCTTC

V: TRBV4-1
J: TRBJ2-2
size: -
D: TRBD1
CDR3: CASSQVAGTGNPGELFF
DNA: TGCGCCAGCAGCCAAGTGGCCGGGACAGGGAATCCCGGGGAGCTGTTTTTT

V: TRBV7-9
J: TRBJ1-2
size: few
D: TRBD1
CDR3: CASSRTGSDYGYTF
DNA: TGTGCCAGCAGCCGGACAGGGAGTGACTATGGCTACACCTTC

V: TRBV6-5
J: TRBJ2-6
size: few
D: -
CDR3: CASSYDTSGANVLTF
DNA: TGTGCCAGCAGTTACGACACATCTGGGGCCAACGTCCTGACTTTC

V: TRBV7-2
J: TRBJ1-1
size: -
D: TRBD1
CDR3: CASSPWTGTIEAFF
DNA: TGTGCCAGCAGCCCCTGGACAGGGACCATAGAAGCTTTCTTT

V: TRBV15
J: TRBJ2-3
size: -
D: TRBD1
CDR3: CATSKTGEGTDTQYF
DNA: TGTGCCACCAGCAAGACAGGGGAGGGCACAGATACGCAGTATTTT

V: TRBV19
J: TRBJ2-2
size: few
D: -
CDR3: CASTPPGAGELFF
DNA: TGTGCCAGTACCCCGCCGGGGGCCGGGGAGCTGTTTTTT

V: TRBV2
J: TRBJ2-2
size: few
D: TRBD2
CDR3: CASSVGGELFF
DNA: TGTGCCAGCTCAGTGGGAGGGGAACTGTTTTTT

V: TRBV6-1
J: TRBJ1-1
size: -
D: -
CDR3: CASSVVWGTEAFF
DNA: TGTGCCAGCAGTGTAGTGTGGGGTACTGAAGCTTTCTTT

V: TRBV9
J: TRBJ1-6
size: -
D: TRBD1
CDR3: CASSPAGTGLPLHF
DNA: TGTGCCAGCAGCCCAGCCGGGACAGGTTTGCCCCTCCACTTT

V: TRBV5-1
J: TRBJ1-5
size: -
D: -
CDR3: CASSLVVGGPQHF
DNA: TGCGCCAGCAGCTTGGTGGTGGGTGGGCCCCAGCATTTT

V: TRBV2
J: TRBJ1-4
size: few
D: -
CDR3: CASSRTSTNEKLFF
DNA: TGTGCCAGCAGCAGGACATCAACTAATGAAAAACTGTTTTTT

V: TRBV6-6
J: TRBJ1-2
size: -
D: -
CDR3: CASSPSTGRDGYTF
DNA: TGTGCCAGCAGTCCCTCGACAGGAAGGGATGGCTACACCTTC